This T cell receptor (beta chain) stems from a study of cytomegalovirus exposure and HLA in healthy donors. Deletions cut 0 bases from V and 4 bases from J, with 9 bases between. Germline values: CDR1 LNHNV, CDR2 YYDKDF (reference sequence). The CDR3 sequence is 14 residues long. Study conclusions and caveats: Researchers reported from a later analysis that most CMV-associated TCR beta chains appeared HLA-restricted. With DRB1 most and HLA-C fewest, TCR association rates differed between HLA loci in a later analysis.

In the case of this clone: Its antigen is unidentified.

Both 60 Vbeta primers and 13 Jbeta primers went into the PCR. Measured with immunoSEQ multiplex PCR; TCRdb has only the in-frame clones, and not every one. Found here are about 67,000 clones; the top ten clones hold 1.5% to 2%. The sample taken for sequencing was PBMCs. The rearrangement joins TRBV15 to TRBJ1-1; D ambiguous. The TCR comes from a woman in her twenties or thirties in good health and CMV-seronegative. CDR3 amino acids: CATSRDLQSTEAFF. The CDR3 DNA reads TGTGCCACCAGCAGAGATCTACAGTCCACTGAAGCTTTCTTT.